Following are 18 T cell receptor beta chains from one sample sequenced in a study of blood T cell repertoires in COVID-19. Assay used: immunoSEQ multiplex PCR; TCRdb lists only in-frame clones, some missing. The data contain over 140,000 clones, roughly 80% of them singletons. Sample: peripheral blood. The receptors were gathered from a woman between 45 and 65 years old with active or convalescent COVID-19.

The chain couples TRBV19 to TRBJ2-7; D perhaps matches TRBD1 (6 bases). The V end lost 4 bases, the J end lost 5 bases, and 15 bases lay between the germline ends. The CDR3 is 14 residues long. Germline CDR1 is LNHDA and CDR2 is SQIVND (reference sequence). CDR3 amino acids: CASSTPGTKDEQYF. The CDR3 DNA follows: TGTGCCAGTAGTACGCCCGGGACAAAAGACGAGCAGTACTTC.

This rearrangement joins TRBV18 to TRBJ1-2; 7 bases are shared with TRBD1. J gave up 6 bases and V 3 bases, and 16 bases lay outside the gene matches. The CDR3 totals 17 residues. Germline CDR1 is KGHSH and CDR2 is LQKENI. The CDR3 DNA reads as TGTGCCAGCTCACCGACCCAATCCCAGACAGGGACAGATGGCTACACCTTC. It specifies CASSPTQSQTGTDGYTF.

The V gene is TRBV28, the J gene TRBJ2-7; TRBD1 agrees at 10 bases. CDR1 MDHEN and CDR2 SYDVKM come from the germline V gene. The CDR3 consists of 15 residues. V lost 5 bases, J lost 6 bases, and 10 bases stayed unmatched. As DNA, the CDR3 is TGTGCCAGCAGTAGCCGGGACAGGGGAATTGGCGAGCAGTACTTC. This gives the protein CASSSRDRGIGEQYF.

CDR3 amino acids: CASSSQGGGELFF. The CDR3 bases are TGTGCCAGCTCGTCCCAGGGAGGCGGGGAGCTGTTTTTT. The rearrangement links TRBV18 to TRBJ2-2; D is perhaps TRBD2 (6 bases). Germline values: CDR1 KGHSH, CDR2 LQKENI. CDR3 length equals 13 residues. V was clipped by 6 bases and J by 7 bases, with 12 bases between them.

The chain employs TRBV7-2 and TRBJ1-2, with D unclear. The length of the CDR3 is 14 residues. Germline CDR1 SGHTA, CDR2 FQGNSA. Trimming took off 0 bases at V and 4 bases at J, with 9 bases between the two ends. CDR3 nucleotides: TGTGCCAGCAGCTTAGCGGTAACAGCCTATGGCTACACCTTC. This encodes CASSLAVTAYGYTF.

The chain carries TRBV6-5 and TRBJ2-5; D is possibly TRBD1 (6 bases). The germline V gene encodes CDR1 MNHEY and CDR2 SVGAGI. V lost 6 bases to trimming and J lost 4 bases, with 9 bases between them. The CDR3 has 12 amino acids. The CDR3 loop is CASRATGETQYF. CDR3 bases: TGTGCCAGCAGAGCGACAGGAGAGACCCAGTACTTC.

J is TRBJ2-1 and V is TRBV7-2, with D possibly being TRBD2 (6 bases). V lost 5 bases and J lost 7, with 12 bases in between. The CDR3 covers 13 residues. Germline V CDR1 and CDR2: SGHTA, FQGNSA. CDR3 sequence: CASSPMTRNEQFF. The DNA of the CDR3 is TGTGCCAGCAGCCCGATGACTAGGAATGAGCAGTTCTTC.

This chain links TRBV28 with TRBJ2-7, with TRBD2 identical over 10 bases. The length of the CDR3 is 15 residues. With V trimmed by 6 bases and J by 5 bases, 10 bases remained unmatched. Germline-derived CDR1 and CDR2 are MDHEN and SYDVKM. The CDR3 loop reads CASSGGTSVLNEQYF. The CDR3 DNA follows: TGTGCCAGCAGCGGAGGGACTAGCGTGCTCAACGAGCAGTACTTC.

The CDR3: CASSSPGEVYEQYF. The CDR3 DNA is TGTGCCAGTAGTAGTCCTGGGGAGGTATACGAGCAGTACTTC. The J gene is TRBJ2-7, the V gene TRBV19, with a possible D match to TRBD2 (6 bases). The CDR3 covers 14 residues. Per the germline V gene, CDR1 is LNHDA and CDR2 is SQIVND (reference sequence). V gave up 4 bases and J gave up 4 bases, with 14 bases separating them.

The rearrangement links TRBV6-5 to TRBJ2-5; 7 bases are a match to TRBD2. The CDR3 has 15 residues. The germline CDR1 and CDR2 sequences are MNHEY and SVGAGI. The V gene end was trimmed by 7 bases and the J gene end by 1 base; junction bases not matched to a gene: 9. CDR3 amino acids: CASTPGGEAQETQYF. CDR3 nucleotides: TGTGCCAGCACCCCGGGGGGAGAGGCCCAAGAGACCCAGTACTTC.

V usage is TRBV4-3 and J usage is TRBJ2-3, with 8 nucleotides matching TRBD2. V dropped 0 bases and J dropped 1; count of bases not matched to a gene: 3. The germline CDR1 and CDR2 sequences are LGHNA and YSLEER. This CDR3 has 16 residues. CDR3 sequence reads: CASSQEGRGGTDTQYF. The CDR3 region has the DNA TGCGCCAGCAGCCAAGAGGGGCGGGGGGGCACAGATACGCAGTATTTT.

This rearrangement joins TRBV2 to TRBJ1-6; D gene unclear. CDR1 SNHLY and CDR2 FYNNEI come from the germline V gene. CDR3 length: 15 residues. The V end was cut by 7 bases, the J end by 4 bases, with 14 bases between. CDR3 DNA: TGTGCCAGCACCGAGGGCGTCTTTTATAATTCACCCCTCCACTTT. Amino acids: CASTEGVFYNSPLHF.

The rearrangement links TRBV15 to TRBJ2-2; 9 bases are shared with TRBD1. J was trimmed by 6 bases and V by 8 bases; bases with no gene match: 1. CDR1 is LNHNV, CDR2 YYDKDF, per germline (reference sequence). The CDR3 has 12 amino acids. This CDR3 reads CATRTGAGELFF. The CDR3 DNA sequence: TGTGCCACCCGGACAGGGGCCGGGGAGCTGTTTTTT.

The chain carries TRBV14 and TRBJ2-1, with 9 positions matching TRBD2. The germline V gene encodes CDR1 SGHDN and CDR2 FVKESK. The CDR3 has 16 residues. V shed 1 base and J 4 bases; nucleotides not matched to a gene: 5. CDR3 in amino acids: CASSQGLAGKYNEQFF. DNA for the CDR3: TGTGCCAGCAGCCAAGGTCTAGCGGGAAAATACAATGAGCAGTTCTTC.

This chain connects TRBV7-9 to TRBJ2-5; 10 nucleotides line up with TRBD2. The CDR3 has 18 residues. In germline, CDR1 is SEHNR, CDR2 FQNEAQ (reference sequence). Germline trimming cut 2 bases from V and 6 bases from J; bases unmatched to any gene: 15. CDR3 coding DNA: TGTGCCAGCAGCTTATACGGCGGGGGGACTAGCGTCATGCAGACCCAGTACTTC. Amino acid sequence: CASSLYGGGTSVMQTQYF.

A remark on this clone: One end of the junction fails to match germline, which may point to a read error. The chain employs TRBV30 and TRBJ1-6; possible D gene TRBD1, 5 bases. Germline values: CDR1 GTSNPN, CDR2 SVGIG (reference sequence). The CDR3 has 13 amino acids. As DNA, the CDR3 is TGTGCCGGGAGGGACCGGGGGGGTTCACCCCTCCACTTT. As protein: CAGRDRGGSPLHF.

The rearrangement links TRBV5-6 to TRBJ1-2; D perhaps matches TRBD1 (6 bases). The CDR3 consists of 15 residues. V was clipped by 5 bases and J by 2 bases, with 16 bases between them. CDR1 is SGHDT, CDR2 YYEEEE, per germline. CDR3 nucleotide sequence: TGTGCCAGCAGGACCGGGCCCCAGGGGAACTATGGCTACACCTTC. Its translation: CASRTGPQGNYGYTF.

This clone has only one observation. J is TRBJ2-2 and V is TRBV11-3, with TRBD1 identical over 11 bases. V lost 5 bases to trimming and J lost 4 bases; unmatched junction nucleotides: 9. The CDR3 sequence is 17 residues long. Germline V lookup: CDR1 SGHNT, CDR2 YENEEA. CDR3 nucleotides: TGTGCCAGCAGCGCCCGGGACAGGGGGTTGAGCACCGGGGAGCTGTTTTTT. It is translated as CASSARDRGLSTGELFF.